One and the same sample provided the 20 T cell receptor beta chains below, sequenced in a study of blood T cell repertoires in COVID-19. The table came from immunoSEQ multiplex PCR; TCRdb's copy has only in-frame clones and leaves some out. The sample contains more than 200,000 clones, more than 80% of which appear only once. The sequenced material came from peripheral blood. These receptors came from a woman of 80 years or more with acute or convalescent COVID-19.

This clone was observed a few times. The chain recombines TRBV3-1 (or the pseudogene TRBV3-2) with TRBJ2-1; 13 bases align to TRBD2. The CDR3 contains 16 residues. The junction had 10 bases not matched to a gene; V was cut back by 6 bases and J by 8 bases. From germline, CDR1 is LGHDT and CDR2 YNNKEL (reference sequence). CDR3 sequence: CASSGTGTSGTDEQFF. CDR3 nucleotide sequence: TGTGCCAGCAGTGGAACCGGGACTAGCGGGACAGATGAGCAGTTCTTC.

The genes are TRBV6-2 or TRBV6-3 and TRBJ2-6; D is ambiguous. This CDR3 spans 15 amino acids. From germline, CDR1 is MNHEY and CDR2 SVGEGT. V was pared by 4 bases and J by 0 bases, with 7 bases between. The CDR3 DNA reads as TGTGCCAGCAGTTCCCCACACTCTGGGGCCAACGTCCTGACTTTC. This gives the protein CASSSPHSGANVLTF.

This clone was seen more than once but under ten times. This chain joins TRBV7-2 and TRBJ1-2; 7 positions match TRBD1. This CDR3 contains 16 residues. V lost 1 base, J lost 6 bases, and 11 bases stayed unmatched. Looked up from germline, CDR1 is SGHTA and CDR2 is FQGNSA. Written as DNA, the CDR3 is TGTGCCAGCAGCTTAGGGAGGGGGCCAGGGAGCGATGGCTACACCTTC. This gives the protein CASSLGRGPGSDGYTF.

V usage is TRBV5-1 and J usage is TRBJ2-3, with TRBD2 as a possible D gene (6 bases). Germline V gene sequence: CDR1 SGHRS, CDR2 YFSETQ. This CDR3 spans 14 amino acids. V was trimmed by 3 bases and J by 6 bases, leaving 14 bases between them. CDR3 residues: CASSWLASGDTQYF. The CDR3 nucleotides are TGCGCCAGCAGCTGGCTAGCGTCCGGGGATACGCAGTATTTT.

The sample holds a few counts of this clone. The chain employs TRBV10-3 and TRBJ2-1, with D tentatively TRBD2 (7 bases). CDR1 ENHRY and CDR2 SYGVKD come from the germline V gene. There are 19 residues in the CDR3. Trimming took off 3 bases at V and 0 bases at J, with 21 bases between the two ends. The CDR3 protein is CAISESTQGGTFSYNEQFF. CDR3 nucleotides: TGTGCCATCAGTGAATCGACACAGGGAGGGACATTCTCCTACAATGAGCAGTTCTTC.

In nucleotides, the CDR3 is TGTGCCAGCAGCCAAGGCCTAACGGGTGAGCAGTTCTTC. Translated: CASSQGLTGEQFF. This chain connects TRBV3-1 (or the pseudogene TRBV3-2) to TRBJ2-1; D ambiguous. The CDR3 is 13 residues long. Trimming took off 1 base at V and 9 bases at J, with 10 bases between the two ends. CDR1 is LGHDT, CDR2 YNNKEL, per germline (reference sequence).

The rearrangement links TRBV29-1 to TRBJ2-5; no clear D gene. CDR1 is SQVTM, CDR2 ANQGSEA, per germline. The CDR3 has 13 amino acids. Trimming stripped 4 bases from V and 5 bases from J, with 14 bases between. CDR3 nucleotide sequence: TGCAGCGTTGCAGAGAATAGTCGGGAGACCCAGTACTTC. This encodes CSVAENSRETQYF.

The rearrangement uses TRBV7-8 and TRBJ2-7, with 9 bases lining up with TRBD2. Germline V lookup: CDR1 SGHVS, CDR2 FQNEAQ. The CDR3 loop spans 15 amino acids. The CDR3 region has the DNA TGTGCTGTAGCAATGGGACTAGCATTCTCCTACGAGCAGTACTTC. It codes for CAVAMGLAFSYEQYF.

The chain recombines TRBV19 with TRBJ1-5; possibly TRBD1 for D (5 bases). The V end was cut by 9 bases, the J end by 2 bases, with 14 bases between. Germline V CDR1 and CDR2: LNHDA, SQIVND (reference sequence). The CDR3 spans 14 residues. The CDR3 DNA is TGTGCCAGGAACTCACAGGCGTGCAATCAGCCCCAGCATTTT. Residues: CARNSQACNQPQHF.

V gene TRBV7-2 combines with J gene TRBJ2-7, with D possibly matching TRBD1 (6 bases). The V gene's germline CDR1 is SGHTA and CDR2 FQGNSA. Trimming cost V 2 bases and J 3 bases, with 14 bases left between them. CDR3 size: 15 residues. This chain's CDR3 is CASSLRGIFNYEQYF. The CDR3 nucleotides are TGTGCCAGCAGCTTAAGGGGGATATTCAACTACGAGCAGTACTTC.

The chain recombines TRBV6-2 or TRBV6-3 with TRBJ2-1; 8 bases fit TRBD1. The CDR3 runs to 16 residues. The germline CDR1 and CDR2 sequences are MNHEY and SVGEGT. V gave up 0 bases and J gave up 6 bases; unmatched junction bases: 7. The CDR3 here is CASSYSPGGLSNEQFF. For the CDR3, the DNA is TGTGCCAGCAGTTACTCACCAGGGGGCCTTAGCAATGAGCAGTTCTTC.

This clone was recorded a few times. This chain connects TRBV11-2 to TRBJ2-7; no clear D gene. CDR1 is SGHAT, CDR2 FQNNGV, per germline. V lost 0 bases, J lost 3 bases, and 6 bases lay in between. The CDR3 sequence is 13 residues long. The CDR3 nucleotides read TGTGCCAGCAGCTTAGAGCGGATCTACGAGCAGTACTTC. It specifies CASSLERIYEQYF.

The chain carries TRBV21-1 and TRBJ2-4; no DNA check was done on the table's D call, TRBD1. TRBV21-1 is reported as a pseudogene. The CDR3 runs 14 residues. CDR3 residues: CASSARGAKNIQYF. The CDR3, as DNA: TGTGCCAGCAGCGCTAGGGGGGCCAAAAACATTCAGTACTTC.

The chain carries TRBV15 and TRBJ2-7; D possibly corresponds to TRBD1 (7 bases). This CDR3 has 14 amino acids. Trimming took off 5 bases at V and 6 bases at J, with 17 bases between the two ends. CDR1 is LNHNV, CDR2 YYDKDF, per germline (reference sequence). The DNA of the CDR3 is TGTGCCACCAGCGGCCGGAGGGGGCTAGGCGAGCAGTACTTC. Its protein product is CATSGRRGLGEQYF.

V usage is TRBV27 and J usage is TRBJ2-2; 14 bases align to TRBD2. This CDR3 contains 20 residues. Trimming cost V 6 bases and J 2 bases; bases outside gene matches: 14. In germline, CDR1 is MNHEY, CDR2 SMNVEV (reference sequence). The CDR3 here is CASRRRLAGGLLVNTGELFF. CDR3 coding DNA: TGTGCCAGCAGGCGACGACTAGCGGGGGGGCTTTTGGTCAACACCGGGGAGCTGTTTTTT.

This clone was detected only a few times. This CDR3 reads CASSIQAGGGEQFF. The CDR3 DNA sequence: TGTGCCAGTAGTATCCAAGCGGGAGGAGGGGAGCAGTTCTTC. The rearrangement links TRBV19 to TRBJ2-1; 9 positions match TRBD2. The length of the CDR3 is 14 residues. The ends lost 3 bases at V and 10 bases at J; junction bases unmatched: 7. CDR1 and CDR2 (germline): LNHDA, SQIVND (reference sequence).

V and J are TRBV5-1 and TRBJ2-7, with D tentatively TRBD1 (6 bases). The CDR3 sequence is 14 residues long. Per germline, CDR1 SGHRS and CDR2 YFSETQ. The V end was cut by 3 bases, the J end by 2 bases, with 12 bases between. The CDR3 loop is CASSSTGTTYEQYF. The CDR3 coding sequence is TGCGCCAGCAGCTCGACAGGCACCACCTACGAGCAGTACTTC.

The chain is built from TRBV30 and TRBJ1-5; D is ambiguous. Germline assignment: CDR1 GTSNPN and CDR2 SVGIG (reference sequence). This CDR3 is built from 18 residues. V lost 2 bases to trimming and J lost 0 bases, with 20 bases between them. This CDR3 reads CAWSSAYGLGFSNQPQHF. The CDR3 bases are TGTGCCTGGAGTTCAGCCTACGGACTGGGATTTAGCAATCAGCCCCAGCATTTT.

This clone was found once. This chain connects TRBV11-2 to TRBJ1-4; D call uncertain. Germline loops: CDR1 SGHAT, CDR2 FQNNGV. This CDR3 is 14 amino acids long. V lost 5 bases and J lost 8, with 15 bases in between. CDR3 nucleotides: TGTGCCAGCAGCCACGATCGGACGGGGGAAAAACTGTTTTTT. Protein: CASSHDRTGEKLFF.

This clone has ten or more counts. The V gene is TRBV6-2 or TRBV6-3, the J gene TRBJ2-3, with 15 bases lining up with TRBD2. The germline CDR1 and CDR2 sequences are MNHEY and SVGEGT. CDR3 length: 16 amino acids. Trimming removed 4 bases from V and 6 bases from J; junction bases left unmatched: 5. The CDR3 DNA reads TGTGCCAGCAGTTGGGGACTAGCGGGGGGAAGTGATACGCAGTATTTT. Its translation is CASSWGLAGGSDTQYF.